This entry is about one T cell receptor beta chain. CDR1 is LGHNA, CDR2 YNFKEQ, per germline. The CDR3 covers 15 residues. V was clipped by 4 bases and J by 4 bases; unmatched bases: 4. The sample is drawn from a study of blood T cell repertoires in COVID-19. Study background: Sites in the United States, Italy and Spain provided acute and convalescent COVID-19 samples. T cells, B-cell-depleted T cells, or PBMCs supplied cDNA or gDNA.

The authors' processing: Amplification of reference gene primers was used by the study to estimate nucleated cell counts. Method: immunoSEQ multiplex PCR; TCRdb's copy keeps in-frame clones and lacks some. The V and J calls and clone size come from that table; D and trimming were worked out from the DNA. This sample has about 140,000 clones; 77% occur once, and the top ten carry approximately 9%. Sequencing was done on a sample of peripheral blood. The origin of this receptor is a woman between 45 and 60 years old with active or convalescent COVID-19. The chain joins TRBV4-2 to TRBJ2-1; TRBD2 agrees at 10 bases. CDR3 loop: CASSLGTSAYNEQFF. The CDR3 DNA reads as TGTGCCAGCAGCCTCGGGACTAGCGCTTACAATGAGCAGTTCTTC.